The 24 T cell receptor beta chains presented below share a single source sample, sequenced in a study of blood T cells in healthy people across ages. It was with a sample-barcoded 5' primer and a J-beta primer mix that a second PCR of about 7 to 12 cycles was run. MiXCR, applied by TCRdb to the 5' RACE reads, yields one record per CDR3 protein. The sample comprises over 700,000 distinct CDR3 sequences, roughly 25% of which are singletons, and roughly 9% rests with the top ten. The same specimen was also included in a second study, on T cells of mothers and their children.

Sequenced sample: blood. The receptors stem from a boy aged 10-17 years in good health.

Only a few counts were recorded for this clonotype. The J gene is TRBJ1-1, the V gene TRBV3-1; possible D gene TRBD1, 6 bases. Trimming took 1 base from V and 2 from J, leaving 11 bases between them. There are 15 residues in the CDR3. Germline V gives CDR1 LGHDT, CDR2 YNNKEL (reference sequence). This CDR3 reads CASSQVAGTNTEAFF. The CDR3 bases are TGTGCCAGCAGCCAAGTAGCAGGGACAAACACTGAAGCTTTCTTT.

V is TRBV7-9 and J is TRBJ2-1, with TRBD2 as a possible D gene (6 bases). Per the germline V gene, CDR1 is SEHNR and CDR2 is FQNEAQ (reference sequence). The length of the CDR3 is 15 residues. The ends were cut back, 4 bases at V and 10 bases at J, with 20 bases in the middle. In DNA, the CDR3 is TGTGCCAGCAGCTCAAGACTAGTGGGGGGTCGGGAGCAGTTCTTC. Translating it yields CASSSRLVGGREQFF.

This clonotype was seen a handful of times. The CDR3: CASSHAGELFF. The CDR3 DNA reads TGTGCCAGCAGCCACGCCGGGGAGCTGTTTTTT. The V gene is TRBV4-2, the J gene TRBJ2-2; D unresolved. V was clipped by 3 bases and J by 6 bases, with 2 bases between them. The CDR3 consists of 11 residues. CDR1 is LGHNA and CDR2 is YNFKEQ in the germline V gene.

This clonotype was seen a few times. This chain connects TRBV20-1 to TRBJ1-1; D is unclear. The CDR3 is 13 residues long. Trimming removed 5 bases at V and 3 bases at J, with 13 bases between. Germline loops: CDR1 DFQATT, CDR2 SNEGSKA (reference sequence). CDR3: CSAPREYDTEAFF. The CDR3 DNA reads TGCAGTGCTCCGAGAGAATATGACACTGAAGCTTTCTTT.

The CDR3 DNA follows: TGTGCCAGCAGTCCCGACAGGGGGCGGACAGATACGCAGTATTTT. The encoded protein is CASSPDRGRTDTQYF. The rearrangement uses TRBV27 and TRBJ2-3, with 10 nucleotides matching TRBD1. Losses at the gene ends were 5 bases for V and 3 bases for J; bases not matched to a gene: 5. Germline V gives CDR1 MNHEY, CDR2 SMNVEV (reference sequence). The CDR3 contains 15 residues.

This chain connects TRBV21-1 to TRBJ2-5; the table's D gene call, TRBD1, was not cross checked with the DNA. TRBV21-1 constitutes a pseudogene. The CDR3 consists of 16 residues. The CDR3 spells CASSTPGGGSGETQYF. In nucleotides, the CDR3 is TGTGCCAGCAGCACTCCAGGTGGGGGCTCCGGGGAGACCCAGTACTTC.

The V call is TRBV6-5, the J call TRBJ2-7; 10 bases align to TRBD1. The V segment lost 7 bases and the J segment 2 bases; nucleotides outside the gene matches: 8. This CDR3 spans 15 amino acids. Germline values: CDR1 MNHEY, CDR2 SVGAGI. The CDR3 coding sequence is TGTGCCAGCACCCCAAGGACAGGGGGAACCTACGAGCAGTACTTC. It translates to CASTPRTGGTYEQYF.

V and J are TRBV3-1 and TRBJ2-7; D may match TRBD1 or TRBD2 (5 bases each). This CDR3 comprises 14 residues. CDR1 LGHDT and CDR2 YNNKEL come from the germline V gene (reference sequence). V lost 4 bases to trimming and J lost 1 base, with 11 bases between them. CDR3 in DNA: TGTGCCAGCAGCCGTGGGGACGGATCCTACGAGCAGTACTTC. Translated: CASSRGDGSYEQYF.

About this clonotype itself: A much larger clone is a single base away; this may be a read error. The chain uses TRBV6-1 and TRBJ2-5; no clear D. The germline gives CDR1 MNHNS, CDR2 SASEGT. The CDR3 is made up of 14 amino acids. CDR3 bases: TGTGCCAGCAGTGAAGGGGCCGAGCACAATGAGCAGTCCTTC. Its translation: CASSEGAEHNEQSF.

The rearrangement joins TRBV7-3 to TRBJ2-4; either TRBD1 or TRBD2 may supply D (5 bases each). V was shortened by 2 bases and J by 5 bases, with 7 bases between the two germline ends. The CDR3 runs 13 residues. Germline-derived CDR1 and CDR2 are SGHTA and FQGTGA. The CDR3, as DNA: TGTGCCAGCAGCTTAGGGACCGAAAACATTCAGTACTTC. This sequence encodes CASSLGTENIQYF.

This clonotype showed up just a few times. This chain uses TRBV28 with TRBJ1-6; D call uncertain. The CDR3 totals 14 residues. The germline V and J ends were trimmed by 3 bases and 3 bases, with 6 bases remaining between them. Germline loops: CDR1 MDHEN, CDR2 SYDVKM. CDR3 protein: CASSFGDYNSPLHF. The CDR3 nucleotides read TGTGCCAGCAGTTTTGGAGACTATAATTCACCCCTCCACTTT.

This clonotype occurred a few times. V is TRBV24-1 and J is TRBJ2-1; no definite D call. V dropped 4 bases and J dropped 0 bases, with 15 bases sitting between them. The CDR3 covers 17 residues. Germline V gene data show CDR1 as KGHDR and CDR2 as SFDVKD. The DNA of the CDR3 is TGTGCCACCAGTGAAAGGCGTGAAGTGAGCTCCTACAATGAGCAGTTCTTC. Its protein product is CATSERREVSSYNEQFF.

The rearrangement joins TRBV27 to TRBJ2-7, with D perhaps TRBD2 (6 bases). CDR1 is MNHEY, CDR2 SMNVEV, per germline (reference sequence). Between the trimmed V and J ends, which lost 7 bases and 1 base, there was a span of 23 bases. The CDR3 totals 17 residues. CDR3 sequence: CASTGTGSEDRSYEQYF. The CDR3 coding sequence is TGTGCCAGCACCGGAACCGGGAGCGAGGACCGGTCCTACGAGCAGTACTTC.

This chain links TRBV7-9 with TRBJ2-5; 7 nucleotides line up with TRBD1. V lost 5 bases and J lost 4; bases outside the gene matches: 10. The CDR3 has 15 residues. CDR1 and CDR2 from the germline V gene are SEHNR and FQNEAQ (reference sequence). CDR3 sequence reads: CASSAQQGNRETQYF. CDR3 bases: TGTGCCAGCAGCGCACAACAGGGGAATAGAGAGACCCAGTACTTC.

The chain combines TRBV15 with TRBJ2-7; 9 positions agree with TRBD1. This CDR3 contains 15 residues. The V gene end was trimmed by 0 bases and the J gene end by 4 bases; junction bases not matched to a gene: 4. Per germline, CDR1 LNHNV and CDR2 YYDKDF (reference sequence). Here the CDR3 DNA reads TGTGCCACCAGCAGAGACCCGGGACAGGGTTACGAGCAGTACTTC. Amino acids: CATSRDPGQGYEQYF.

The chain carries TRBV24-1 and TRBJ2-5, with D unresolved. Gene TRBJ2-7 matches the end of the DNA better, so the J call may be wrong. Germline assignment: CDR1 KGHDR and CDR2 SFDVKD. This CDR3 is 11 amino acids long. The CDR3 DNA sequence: TGTGCCACCAGTGATTTGGTCGAGCAGTACTTC. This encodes CATSDLVEQYF.

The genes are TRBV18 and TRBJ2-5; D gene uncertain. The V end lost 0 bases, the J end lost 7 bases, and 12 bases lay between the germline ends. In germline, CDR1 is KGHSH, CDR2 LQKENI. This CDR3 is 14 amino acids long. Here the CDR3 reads CASSPPGSWTTQYF. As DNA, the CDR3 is TGTGCCAGCTCACCACCGGGCAGCTGGACGACCCAGTACTTC.

CDR3 sequence: CASSRRTGGDTEAFF. The CDR3 DNA reads as TGCGCCAGCAGCCGCCGGACAGGGGGGGACACTGAAGCTTTCTTT. The chain employs TRBV4-1 and TRBJ1-1; 10 bases map to TRBD1. There are 15 residues in the CDR3. The V gene end was trimmed by 4 bases and the J gene end by 3 bases; junction bases not matched to a gene: 5. Germline lookup yields CDR1 MGHRA and CDR2 YSYEKL.

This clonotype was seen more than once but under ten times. The CDR3 bases are TGTGCCAGCACCGAGGGGGTCAATCAGCCCCAGCATTTT. Its translation is CASTEGVNQPQHF. The V call is TRBV28, the J call TRBJ1-5; D is possibly TRBD1 (6 bases). V dropped 7 bases and J dropped 3 bases, with 10 bases sitting between them. Germline V lookup: CDR1 MDHEN, CDR2 SYDVKM. This CDR3 spans 13 amino acids.

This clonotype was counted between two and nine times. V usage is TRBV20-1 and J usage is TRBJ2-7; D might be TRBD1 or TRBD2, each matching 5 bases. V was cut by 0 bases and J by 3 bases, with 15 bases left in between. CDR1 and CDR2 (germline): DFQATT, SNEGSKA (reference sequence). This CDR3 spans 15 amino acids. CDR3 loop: CSARDLGPVGYEQYF. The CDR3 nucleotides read TGCAGTGCTAGAGATTTGGGACCGGTGGGCTACGAGCAGTACTTC.

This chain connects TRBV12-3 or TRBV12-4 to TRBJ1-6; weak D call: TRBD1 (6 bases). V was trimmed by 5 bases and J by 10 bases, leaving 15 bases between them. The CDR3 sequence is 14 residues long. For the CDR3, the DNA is TGTGCCAGCAGTCCACAGGGTAACCGCTCACCCCTCCACTTT. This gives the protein CASSPQGNRSPLHF.

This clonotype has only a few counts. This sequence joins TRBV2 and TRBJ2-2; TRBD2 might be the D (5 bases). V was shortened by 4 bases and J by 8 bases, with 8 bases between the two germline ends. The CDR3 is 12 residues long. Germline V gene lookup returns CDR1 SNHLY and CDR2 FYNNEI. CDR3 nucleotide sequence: TGTGCCAGCAGTGTGACTACTGGGGAGCTGTTTTTT. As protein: CASSVTTGELFF.

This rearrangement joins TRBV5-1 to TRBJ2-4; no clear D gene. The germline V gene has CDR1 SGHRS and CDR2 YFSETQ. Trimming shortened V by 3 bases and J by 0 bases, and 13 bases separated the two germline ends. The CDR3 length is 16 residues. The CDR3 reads CASSWTLSLAKNIQYF. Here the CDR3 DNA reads TGCGCCAGCAGCTGGACCCTTAGCCTAGCCAAAAACATTCAGTACTTC.

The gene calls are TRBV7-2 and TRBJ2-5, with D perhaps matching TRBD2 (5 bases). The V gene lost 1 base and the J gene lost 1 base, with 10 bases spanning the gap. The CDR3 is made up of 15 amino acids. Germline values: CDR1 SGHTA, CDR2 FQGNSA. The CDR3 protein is CASSLGSSIQETQYF. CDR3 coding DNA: TGTGCCAGCAGCTTAGGGTCTAGCATCCAAGAGACCCAGTACTTC.